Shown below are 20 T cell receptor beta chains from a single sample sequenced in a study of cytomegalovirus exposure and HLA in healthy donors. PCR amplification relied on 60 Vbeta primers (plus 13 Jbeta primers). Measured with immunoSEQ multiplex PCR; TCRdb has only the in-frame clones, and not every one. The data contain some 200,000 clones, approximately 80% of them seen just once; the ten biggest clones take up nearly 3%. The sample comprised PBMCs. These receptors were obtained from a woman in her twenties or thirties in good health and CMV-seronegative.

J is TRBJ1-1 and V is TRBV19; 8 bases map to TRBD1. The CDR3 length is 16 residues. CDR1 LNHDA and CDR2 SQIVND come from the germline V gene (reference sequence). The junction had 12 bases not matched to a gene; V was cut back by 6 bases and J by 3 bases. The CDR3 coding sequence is TGTGCCAGTAGGAGACGCGGACAGGGATGGGACACTGAAGCTTTCTTT. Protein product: CASRRRGQGWDTEAFF.

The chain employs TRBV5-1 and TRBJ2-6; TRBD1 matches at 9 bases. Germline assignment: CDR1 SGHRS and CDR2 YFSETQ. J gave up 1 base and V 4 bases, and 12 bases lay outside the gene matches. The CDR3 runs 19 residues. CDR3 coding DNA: TGCGCCAGCAGCCACAGTGCGGGACAGGGACTTTCTGGGGCCAACGTCCTGACTTTC. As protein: CASSHSAGQGLSGANVLTF.

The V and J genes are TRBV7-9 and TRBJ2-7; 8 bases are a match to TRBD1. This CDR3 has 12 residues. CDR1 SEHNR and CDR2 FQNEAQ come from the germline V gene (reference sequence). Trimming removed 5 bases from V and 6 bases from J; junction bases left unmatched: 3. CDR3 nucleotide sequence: TGTGCCAGCAGCGCCGACAGGGGCGAGCAGTACTTC. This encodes CASSADRGEQYF.

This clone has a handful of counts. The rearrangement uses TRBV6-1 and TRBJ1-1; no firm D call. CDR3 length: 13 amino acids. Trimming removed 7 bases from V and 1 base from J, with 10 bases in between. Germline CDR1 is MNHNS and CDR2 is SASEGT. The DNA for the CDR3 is TGTGCCAGCACGCGGGATCAGAACACTGAAGCTTTCTTT. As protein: CASTRDQNTEAFF.

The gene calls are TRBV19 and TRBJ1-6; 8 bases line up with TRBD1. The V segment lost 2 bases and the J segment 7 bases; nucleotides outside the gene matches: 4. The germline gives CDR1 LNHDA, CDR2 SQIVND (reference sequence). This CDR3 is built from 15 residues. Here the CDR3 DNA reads TGTGCCAGTAGTATAACCGGACAGGGCAATTCACCCCTCCACTTT. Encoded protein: CASSITGQGNSPLHF.

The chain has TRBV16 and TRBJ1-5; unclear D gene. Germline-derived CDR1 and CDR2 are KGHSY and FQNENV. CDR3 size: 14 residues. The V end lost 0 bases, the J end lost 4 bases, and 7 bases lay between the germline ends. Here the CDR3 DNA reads TGTGCCAGCAGCCAATCCCCAGGTAATCAGCCCCAGCATTTT. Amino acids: CASSQSPGNQPQHF.

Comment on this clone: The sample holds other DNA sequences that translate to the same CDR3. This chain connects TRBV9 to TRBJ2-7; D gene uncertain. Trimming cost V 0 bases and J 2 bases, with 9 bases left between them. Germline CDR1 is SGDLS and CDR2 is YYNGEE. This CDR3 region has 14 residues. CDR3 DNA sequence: TGTGCCAGCAGCGTAGGAGGCAATCCCTACGAGCAGTACTTC. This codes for CASSVGGNPYEQYF.

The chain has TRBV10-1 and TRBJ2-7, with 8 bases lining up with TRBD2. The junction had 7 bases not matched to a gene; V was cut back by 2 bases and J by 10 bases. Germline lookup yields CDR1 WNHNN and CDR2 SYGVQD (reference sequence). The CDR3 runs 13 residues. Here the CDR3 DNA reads TGCGCCAGCAGTGAGGTAATAGCGGGGCCCCAGTACTTC. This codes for CASSEVIAGPQYF.

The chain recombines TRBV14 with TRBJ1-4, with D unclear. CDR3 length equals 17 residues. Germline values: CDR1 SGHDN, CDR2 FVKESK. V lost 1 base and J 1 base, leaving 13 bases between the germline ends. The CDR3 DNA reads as TGTGCCAGCAGCCAAGTCTTTAGAGGCAGAACTAATGAAAAACTGTTTTTT. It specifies CASSQVFRGRTNEKLFF.

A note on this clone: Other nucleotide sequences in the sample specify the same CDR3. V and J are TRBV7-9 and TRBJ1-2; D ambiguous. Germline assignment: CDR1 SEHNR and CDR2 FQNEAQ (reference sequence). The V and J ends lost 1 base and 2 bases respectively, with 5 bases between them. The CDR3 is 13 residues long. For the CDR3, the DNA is TGTGCCAGCAGCTTAGGGCCCAACTATGGCTACACCTTC. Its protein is CASSLGPNYGYTF.

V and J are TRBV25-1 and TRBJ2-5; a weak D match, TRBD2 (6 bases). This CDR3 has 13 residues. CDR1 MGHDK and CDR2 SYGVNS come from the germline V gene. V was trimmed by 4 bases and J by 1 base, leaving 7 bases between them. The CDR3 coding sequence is TGTGCCAGCAGTGGGGACTTCCAAGAGACCCAGTACTTC. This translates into CASSGDFQETQYF.

The CDR3 here is CASSSLQVNYGYTF. The DNA for the CDR3 is TGTGCCAGCAGTTCACTACAGGTTAACTATGGCTACACCTTC. J is TRBJ1-2 and V is TRBV28, with TRBD1 as a possible D gene (5 bases). The CDR3 spans 14 residues. Trimming removed 4 bases from V and 1 base from J, with 10 bases in between. Per germline, CDR1 MDHEN and CDR2 SYDVKM.

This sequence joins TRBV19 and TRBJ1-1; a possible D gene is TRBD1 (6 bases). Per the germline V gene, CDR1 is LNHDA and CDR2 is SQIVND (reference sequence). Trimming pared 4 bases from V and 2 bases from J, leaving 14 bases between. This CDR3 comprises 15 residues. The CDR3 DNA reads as TGTGCCAGTAGTACCCGGACAGTTTTTAACACTGAAGCTTTCTTT. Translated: CASSTRTVFNTEAFF.

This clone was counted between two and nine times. CDR3 in DNA: TGTGCCAGCAGCCTGGGGCAGACGAACACTGAAGCTTTCTTT. It specifies CASSLGQTNTEAFF. The chain uses TRBV6-5 and TRBJ1-1, with D possibly being TRBD1 (5 bases). CDR3 length: 14 amino acids. The germline gives CDR1 MNHEY, CDR2 SVGAGI. Trimming removed 6 bases from V and 1 base from J, with 12 bases in between.

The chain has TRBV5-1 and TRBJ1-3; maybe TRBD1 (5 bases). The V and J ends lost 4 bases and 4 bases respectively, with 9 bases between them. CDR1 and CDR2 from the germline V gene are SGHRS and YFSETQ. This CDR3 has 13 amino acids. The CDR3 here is CASSIPGGNTIYF. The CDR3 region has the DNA TGCGCCAGCAGCATTCCAGGGGGAAACACCATATATTTT.

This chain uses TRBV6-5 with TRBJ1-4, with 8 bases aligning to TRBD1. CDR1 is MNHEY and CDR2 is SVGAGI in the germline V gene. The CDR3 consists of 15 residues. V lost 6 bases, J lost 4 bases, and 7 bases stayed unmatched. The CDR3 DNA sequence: TGTGCCAGCAGGAATCGACAGGGGATTAATGAAAAACTGTTTTTT. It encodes CASRNRQGINEKLFF.

The CDR3 DNA follows: TGTGCCAGCAGCCCCCTCGGCCTAGCAGGCGGGGAGCTGTTTTTT. Translated: CASSPLGLAGGELFF. The chain combines TRBV7-9 with TRBJ2-2; tentative D call: TRBD2 (5 bases). The CDR3 sequence is 15 residues long. Trimming stripped 5 bases from V and 7 bases from J, with 17 bases between. Germline lookup yields CDR1 SEHNR and CDR2 FQNEAQ (reference sequence).

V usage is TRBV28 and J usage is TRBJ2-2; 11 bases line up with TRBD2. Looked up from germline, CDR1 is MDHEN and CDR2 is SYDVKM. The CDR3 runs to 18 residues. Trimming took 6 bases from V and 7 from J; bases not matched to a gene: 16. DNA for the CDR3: TGTGCCAGCAGCACACCTCTAGCGGGAGGCCCTTGGAGCGGGGAGCTGTTTTTT. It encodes CASSTPLAGGPWSGELFF. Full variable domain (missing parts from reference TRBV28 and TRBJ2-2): DVKVTQSSRYLVKRTGEKVFLECVQDMDHENMFWYRQDPGLGLRLIYFSYDVKMKEKGDIPEGYSVSREKKERFSLILESASTNQTSMYLCASSTPLAGGPWSGELFFGEGSRLTVL.

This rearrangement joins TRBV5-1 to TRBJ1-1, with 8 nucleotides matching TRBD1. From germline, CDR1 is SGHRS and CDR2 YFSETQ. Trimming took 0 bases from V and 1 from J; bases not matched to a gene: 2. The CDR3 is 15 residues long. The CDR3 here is CASSLGDRTNTEAFF. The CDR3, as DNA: TGCGCCAGCAGCTTGGGGGACAGGACGAACACTGAAGCTTTCTTT.

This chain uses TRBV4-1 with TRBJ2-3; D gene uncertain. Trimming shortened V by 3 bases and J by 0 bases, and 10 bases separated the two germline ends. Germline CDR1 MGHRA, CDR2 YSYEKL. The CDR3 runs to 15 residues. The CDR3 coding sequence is TGCGCCAGCAGCCATATCACTACTAGCACAGATACGCAGTATTTT. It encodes CASSHITTSTDTQYF.